These 16 T cell receptor beta chains were all obtained from the same sample, sequenced in a study of T cell repertoires in cytomegalovirus infection. TCRdb independently ran MiXCR on the reads; one entry per CDR3 protein. The sample has 500,000 or so distinct CDR3 sequences; approximately 17% are singletons. Sequencing was done on a sample of CD8+ T cells from PBMCs. These receptors all stem from a human donor in good health (CMV status not recorded). Some clones in this sample may be carry-over from other donors' samples.

The CDR3 here is CASSPLTRGGAYEQYF. The CDR3 DNA follows: TGTGCCAGCAGCCCTCTGACGCGCGGGGGGGCCTACGAGCAGTACTTC. This rearrangement joins TRBV11-2 to TRBJ2-7; 9 nucleotides line up with TRBD2. Germline CDR1 is SGHAT and CDR2 is FQNNGV. Trimming at V came to 5 bases and at J to 2 bases, leaving 10 bases not matched to a gene. This CDR3 region has 16 residues.

The chain recombines TRBV9 with TRBJ2-3; TRBD2 agrees at 11 bases. V gave up 0 bases and J gave up 5 bases; unmatched junction bases: 14. The CDR3 spans 19 residues. Germline-derived CDR1 and CDR2 are SGDLS and YYNGEE. The DNA for the CDR3 is TGTGCCAGCAGCGTAGTCGGTGGTACTAGCGGGAGTTTGCGAGATACGCAGTATTTT. Protein product: CASSVVGGTSGSLRDTQYF.

The genes are TRBV10-3 and TRBJ2-7; 8 bases map to TRBD2. The V and J ends lost 0 bases and 6 bases, in that order; junction bases with no gene match: 10. Germline values: CDR1 ENHRY, CDR2 SYGVKD. This CDR3 has 16 residues. The CDR3 DNA follows: TGTGCCATCAGTGAGTCATGGCAAACCCGGGAGGGCGAGCAGTACTTC. It is translated as CAISESWQTREGEQYF.

This clonotype has ten or more counts. The chain carries TRBV19 and TRBJ1-5, with D unresolved. The V end lost 3 bases, the J end lost 5 bases, and 8 bases lay between the germline ends. CDR1 is LNHDA and CDR2 is SQIVND in the germline V gene (reference sequence). The CDR3 is 13 amino acids. The CDR3 bases are TGTGCCAGTAGTATCTCTCCAGATCAGCCCCAGCATTTT. It yields the protein CASSISPDQPQHF.

There are a few counts of this clonotype. The CDR3 reads CASSPSQGLNTEAFF. The CDR3 DNA is TGTGCCAGCAGTCCCTCCCAAGGGTTGAACACTGAAGCTTTCTTT. The chain links TRBV28 to TRBJ1-1; D is unresolved. CDR1 and CDR2 from the germline V gene are MDHEN and SYDVKM. The CDR3 has 15 residues. The V end was cut by 5 bases, the J end by 0 bases, with 13 bases between. The full variable domain, with the rest looked up from reference TRBV28 and TRBJ1-1, is DVKVTQSSRYLVKRTGEKVFLECVQDMDHENMFWYRQDPGLGLRLIYFSYDVKMKEKGDIPEGYSVSREKKERFSLILESASTNQTSMYLCASSPSQGLNTEAFFGQGTRLTVV.

There are many counts of this clonotype. The chain uses TRBV5-4 and TRBJ1-1; D remains unclear. V was shortened by 4 bases and J by 2 bases, with 18 bases between the two germline ends. CDR3 length equals 16 residues. The germline V gene encodes CDR1 SGHNT and CDR2 YYREEE (reference sequence). The CDR3 reads CASSPDWRGLNTEAFF. CDR3 nucleotides: TGTGCCAGCAGCCCTGACTGGCGGGGATTAAACACTGAAGCTTTCTTT.

The rearrangement links TRBV5-1 to TRBJ1-5; TRBD1 matches 9 bases. The CDR3 length is 17 residues. From germline, CDR1 is SGHRS and CDR2 YFSETQ. Unmatched junction bases numbered 10, after V lost 4 bases and J lost 2 bases. CDR3 sequence (DNA): TGCGCCAGCAGCCGGGGGGGACAGGGATTCGGCAATCAGCCCCAGCATTTT. Translated, it gives CASSRGGQGFGNQPQHF.

This clonotype has just a few counts. The chain has TRBV28 and TRBJ1-3; the match to TRBD1 covers 7 bases. Germline CDR1 reads MDHEN; CDR2 reads SYDVKM. The CDR3 loop spans 16 amino acids. V gave up 1 base and J gave up 2 bases; unmatched junction bases: 5. The CDR3 loop reads CASSLLGTGAGNTIYF. The CDR3 bases are TGTGCCAGCAGTTTATTAGGAACAGGGGCTGGAAACACCATATATTTT.

This clonotype occurred many times. This sequence joins TRBV7-4 and TRBJ2-1; 11 positions agree with TRBD2. The germline gives CDR1 SGHVT, CDR2 SQSDAQ. The CDR3 runs 16 residues. With 1 base clipped from V and 5 bases from J, the junction kept 4 bases outside the gene matches. CDR3 sequence reads: CASSLVAGGTDNEQFF. DNA for the CDR3: TGTGCCAGCAGCTTAGTAGCGGGAGGGACGGACAATGAGCAGTTCTTC.

The V and J genes are TRBV12-5 and TRBJ2-2; D might be TRBD2 (7 bases). CDR3 size: 13 residues. V lost 5 bases to trimming and J lost 13 bases, with 17 bases between them. CDR1 is LGHNT, CDR2 FRNRAP, per germline. The CDR3 DNA is TGTGCTAGTGGTGGGGGGGGGCGAAGGGGGCTGTTTTTT. Its protein product is CASGGGGRRGLFF.

This rearrangement joins TRBV5-1 to TRBJ1-1; TRBD1 is a possible D gene (5 bases). The CDR3 contains 13 residues. The germline V gene has CDR1 SGHRS and CDR2 YFSETQ. Trimming shortened V by 1 base and J by 5 bases, and 9 bases separated the two germline ends. The chain's CDR3 is CASSLSSGTEAFF. CDR3 DNA sequence: TGCGCCAGCAGCTTGAGTTCAGGGACTGAAGCTTTCTTT.

Notes on this clonotype: Possible read error: a much larger clone is one base away. The chain employs TRBV4-1 and TRBJ2-6; D gene ambiguous. Trimming took off 7 bases at V and 0 bases at J, with 13 bases between the two ends. Germline V gene sequence: CDR1 MGHRA, CDR2 YSYEKL. CDR3 length equals 16 residues. This chain's CDR3 is CASNHGRSSGANVLTF. CDR3 bases: TGCGCCAGCAACCACGGTCGGAGCTCTGGGGCCAACGTCCTGACTTTC.

The chain carries TRBV12-5 and TRBJ1-1; no definite D call. This CDR3 has 12 amino acids. CDR1 LGHNT and CDR2 FRNRAP come from the germline V gene. V was shortened by 6 bases and J by 6 bases, with 11 bases between the two germline ends. The DNA for the CDR3 is TGTGCTAGTGGCCTTACCGGGTCTGAAGCTTTCTTT. Its translation: CASGLTGSEAFF.

Ten or more counts support this clonotype. This chain connects TRBV6-5 to TRBJ1-6; D uncertain. This CDR3 is built from 16 residues. Per the germline V gene, CDR1 is MNHEY and CDR2 is SVGAGI. Trimming left V 0 bases short and J 0 bases short, with 6 bases between. CDR3 residues: CASSYSGSSYNSPLHF. CDR3 DNA: TGTGCCAGCAGTTACTCGGGAAGCTCCTATAATTCACCCCTCCACTTT.

This clonotype was counted at least ten times. The chain employs TRBV11-2 and TRBJ2-2; D is unclear. The germline V and J ends were trimmed by 0 bases and 3 bases, with 11 bases remaining between them. The CDR3 covers 16 residues. Germline V gene sequence: CDR1 SGHAT, CDR2 FQNNGV. CDR3 residues: CASSLDRRRYTGELFF. DNA of the CDR3: TGTGCCAGCAGCTTAGATAGGCGGAGATACACCGGGGAGCTGTTTTTT.

This clonotype came up a few times. The V call is TRBV27, the J call TRBJ2-5; D unresolved. Trimming shortened V by 7 bases and J by 5 bases, and 14 bases separated the two germline ends. CDR1 is MNHEY and CDR2 is SMNVEV in the germline V gene (reference sequence). This CDR3 comprises 13 residues. CDR3 protein: CASKAETQETQYF. The DNA of the CDR3 is TGTGCCAGCAAAGCAGAGACTCAGGAGACCCAGTACTTC.